The 22 T cell receptor beta chains in this list originate from one sample, sequenced in a study of blood T cell repertoires in COVID-19. TCRdb keeps only in-frame clones here, not all; method: immunoSEQ multiplex PCR. The sample lists fewer than 350,000 clones, more than 85% occurring once. Sample: PBMCs or T cells enriched from blood (not recorded which). These receptors were collected from a man aged 40-49 years who had been exposed to COVID-19.

This chain connects TRBV2 to TRBJ2-3; 10 positions match TRBD2. This CDR3 is built from 14 residues. The V gene end was trimmed by 7 bases and the J gene end by 0 bases; junction bases not matched to a gene: 1. Germline CDR1 reads SNHLY; CDR2 reads FYNNEI. CDR3 DNA sequence: TGTGCCAGCAAACTAGCGGGGAGCACAGATACGCAGTATTTT. Protein: CASKLAGSTDTQYF.

J is TRBJ2-7 and V is TRBV19, with 14 nucleotides matching TRBD2. CDR3 length: 17 residues. CDR1 is LNHDA, CDR2 SQIVND, per germline (reference sequence). After removal of 6 bases from V and 3 bases from J, the junction contained 10 bases not matched to a gene. CDR3 in DNA: TGTGCCAGTAGCTATGCACCGGGACTAGCGGGAGTCTACGAGCAGTACTTC. Translated: CASSYAPGLAGVYEQYF.

This chain uses TRBV9 with TRBJ2-5; TRBD2 aligns across 15 bases. There are 17 residues in the CDR3. The J segment lost 4 bases and the V segment lost 3 bases, leaving 7 bases of the junction unmatched. In germline, CDR1 is SGDLS, CDR2 YYNGEE. The CDR3 protein is CASSDGTSGRLRETQYF. Here the CDR3 DNA reads TGTGCCAGCAGCGACGGGACTAGCGGGAGGCTTCGAGAGACCCAGTACTTC.

The V and J genes are TRBV5-1 and TRBJ2-1, with 9 bases identical to TRBD2. The CDR3 sequence is 13 residues long. Germline V gene data show CDR1 as SGHRS and CDR2 as YFSETQ. Germline trimming cut 7 bases from V and 3 bases from J; bases unmatched to any gene: 2. The CDR3 sequence is CASGLASYNEQFF. CDR3 nucleotides: TGCGCCAGCGGACTAGCGAGCTACAATGAGCAGTTCTTC.

This clone has just one count. This chain connects TRBV28 to TRBJ2-5; weak D call: TRBD1 (6 bases). Trimming removed 2 bases at V and 6 bases at J, with 10 bases between. CDR1 and CDR2 (germline): MDHEN, SYDVKM. This CDR3 contains 13 residues. Written as DNA, the CDR3 is TGTGCCAGCAGTTTACCTGGGGGCCAGACCCAGTACTTC. Translating gives CASSLPGGQTQYF.

This sequence joins TRBV5-6 and TRBJ1-1; D is possibly TRBD1 (5 bases). Germline lookup yields CDR1 SGHDT and CDR2 YYEEEE. The germline V and J ends were trimmed by 2 bases and 6 bases, with 17 bases remaining between them. CDR3 length: 15 residues. CDR3 nucleotide sequence: TGTGCCAGCAGCTTTCCTTCAGCGGGGGAGGCTGAAGCTTTCTTT. Translation: CASSFPSAGEAEAFF.

The table lists this clone with a count of one. The chain is built from TRBV11-1 and TRBJ1-2, with D hard to call. The CDR3 has 14 amino acids. Germline V gives CDR1 SGHAT, CDR2 FQDESV (reference sequence). The V gene lost 3 bases and the J gene lost 2 bases, with 10 bases spanning the gap. The CDR3 is CASSLGSNNYGYTF. The CDR3 DNA reads TGTGCCAGCAGCTTGGGCAGTAACAACTATGGCTACACCTTC.

The genes are TRBV6-1 and TRBJ1-1; the D is unclear. The ends were cut back, 2 bases at V and 3 bases at J, with 10 bases in the middle. This CDR3 comprises 14 residues. Germline CDR1 reads MNHNS; CDR2 reads SASEGT. In DNA, the CDR3 is TGTGCCAGCAGTGAATCCAGTGTATACACTGAAGCTTTCTTT. Its translation is CASSESSVYTEAFF.

The rearrangement uses TRBV19 and TRBJ1-6, with 7 nucleotides matching TRBD1. Germline V gives CDR1 LNHDA, CDR2 SQIVND (reference sequence). Trimming removed 9 bases from V and 7 bases from J; junction bases left unmatched: 15. This CDR3 region has 16 residues. The CDR3 loop is CASGRGPVDINSPLHF. CDR3 DNA sequence: TGTGCCAGCGGAAGGGGGCCGGTAGATATCAATTCACCCCTCCACTTT. The whole variable domain, remainder taken from reference TRBV19 and TRBJ1-6, is DGGITQSPKYLFRKEGQNVTLSCEQNLNHDAMYWYRQDPGQGLRLIYYSQIVNDFQKGDIAEGYSVSREKKESFPLTVTSAQKNPTAFYLCASGRGPVDINSPLHFGNGTRLTVT.

To note about this clone: This sample also contains other DNA sequences that code for the same CDR3. The chain couples TRBV28 to TRBJ1-2; TRBD1 matches 10 bases. The V and J ends lost 4 bases and 4 bases, in that order; junction bases with no gene match: 0. Germline V lookup: CDR1 MDHEN, CDR2 SYDVKM. This CDR3 has 13 residues. The CDR3 sequence is CASSWTGGYGYTF. CDR3 DNA sequence: TGTGCCAGCAGTTGGACAGGGGGCTATGGCTACACCTTC.

The J gene is TRBJ2-7, the V gene TRBV5-1; the D gene is possibly TRBD2 (5 bases). Trimming left V 5 bases short and J 1 base short, with 19 bases between. The CDR3 loop spans 16 amino acids. CDR1 and CDR2 from the germline V gene are SGHRS and YFSETQ. The CDR3 nucleotides are TGCGCCAGCAGTAGTTTAGCCGTGGGCGGGTCCTACGAGCAGTACTTC. Protein: CASSSLAVGGSYEQYF.

V usage is TRBV29-1 and J usage is TRBJ1-1; 8 bases fit TRBD1. Trimming took 7 bases from V and 4 from J; bases not matched to a gene: 8. CDR1 SQVTM and CDR2 ANQGSEA come from the germline V gene. There are 13 residues in the CDR3. The CDR3 region is CSGNRGEGTEAFF. CDR3 bases: TGCAGCGGCAACAGGGGGGAAGGCACTGAAGCTTTCTTT.

The V and J genes are TRBV19 and TRBJ2-7; D is possibly TRBD1 (6 bases). This CDR3 is 15 amino acids long. Trimming removed 3 bases at V and 3 bases at J, with 15 bases between. Germline CDR1 is LNHDA and CDR2 is SQIVND (reference sequence). CDR3 DNA sequence: TGTGCCAGTAGTATTTTAGGGGGTAAATACTACGAGCAGTACTTC. It translates to CASSILGGKYYEQYF. Based on the CDR3 plus reference TRBV19 and TRBJ2-7, the full variable domain is DGGITQSPKYLFRKEGQNVTLSCEQNLNHDAMYWYRQDPGQGLRLIYYSQIVNDFQKGDIAEGYSVSREKKESFPLTVTSAQKNPTAFYLCASSILGGKYYEQYFGPGTRLTVT.

The genes are TRBV7-3 and TRBJ2-5; 7 nucleotides match TRBD1. Germline-derived CDR1 and CDR2 are SGHTA and FQGTGA. V gave up 5 bases and J gave up 2 bases; unmatched junction bases: 8. The CDR3 extends over 15 amino acids. CDR3 coding DNA: TGTGCCAGCAGCCGAGTCCCGGGACAGCAAGAGACCCAGTACTTC. Residues: CASSRVPGQQETQYF. The entire variable domain, with the rest obtained from reference TRBV7-3 and TRBJ2-5, is as follows: GAGVSQTPSNKVTEKGKYVELRCDPISGHTALYWYRQSLGQGPEFLIYFQGTGAADDSGLPNDRFFAVRPEGSVSTLKIQRTERGDSAVYLCASSRVPGQQETQYFGPGTRLLVL.

This chain joins TRBV12-5 and TRBJ1-1; D call uncertain. Per the germline V gene, CDR1 is LGHNT and CDR2 is FRNRAP. The V and J ends lost 0 bases and 4 bases respectively, with 6 bases between them. This CDR3 comprises 13 residues. Written as DNA, the CDR3 is TGTGCTAGTGGTTTGGTCGGTTTCACTGAAGCTTTCTTT. It translates to CASGLVGFTEAFF. The variable domain in full, completed from reference TRBV12-5 and TRBJ1-1, reads DARVTQTPRHKVTEMGQEVTMRCQPILGHNTVFWYRQTMMQGLELLAYFRNRAPLDDSGMPKDRFSAEMPDATLATLKIQPSEPRDSAVYFCASGLVGFTEAFFGQGTRLTVV.

This clone was seen just once. The chain couples TRBV11-2 to TRBJ2-5; D is undetermined. The V end was cut by 1 base, the J end by 1 base, with 4 bases between. This CDR3 contains 13 residues. Germline V gene sequence: CDR1 SGHAT, CDR2 FQNNGV. This CDR3 reads CASSLVIQETQYF. In nucleotides, the CDR3 is TGTGCCAGCAGCTTAGTAATCCAAGAGACCCAGTACTTC.

The chain joins TRBV3-1 (or the pseudogene TRBV3-2) to TRBJ2-1; D is possibly TRBD2 (6 bases). Germline V gives CDR1 LGHDT, CDR2 YNNKEL (reference sequence). V shed 4 bases and J shed 9 bases, with 10 bases lying between them. This CDR3 has 12 residues. The CDR3 loop reads CASSLLASEQFF. The DNA for the CDR3 is TGTGCCAGCAGCCTGCTAGCGTCTGAGCAGTTCTTC.

The chain links TRBV7-9 to TRBJ2-5; 8 bases map to TRBD1. The germline CDR1 and CDR2 sequences are SEHNR and FQNEAQ (reference sequence). J was trimmed by 10 bases and V by 5 bases; bases with no gene match: 9. This CDR3 is 13 amino acids long. The CDR3 nucleotides are TGTGCCAGCAGCCTCGTGACAGGGGATATCCAGTACTTC. This sequence encodes CASSLVTGDIQYF. Looking up the rest from reference TRBV7-9 and TRBJ2-5 gives the full variable domain: DTGVSQNPRHKITKRGQNVTFRCDPISEHNRLYWYRQTLGQGPEFLTYFQNEAQLEKSRLLSDRFSAERPKGSFSTLEIQRTEQGDSAMYLCASSLVTGDIQYFGPGTRLLVL.

CDR3 nucleotides: TGCGCCAGCAGCGGAACAGGCTTGAACACTGAAGCTTTCTTT. Translation: CASSGTGLNTEAFF. The J gene is TRBJ1-1, the V gene TRBV5-1, with D possibly TRBD1 on 5 matching bases. V was pared by 4 bases and J by 0 bases, with 10 bases between. CDR3 length: 14 residues. Germline loops: CDR1 SGHRS, CDR2 YFSETQ.

The chain uses TRBV27 and TRBJ2-1, with 7 bases identical to TRBD1. CDR1 MNHEY and CDR2 SMNVEV come from the germline V gene (reference sequence). CDR3 length: 14 residues. Germline trimming cut 1 base from V and 7 bases from J; bases unmatched to any gene: 4. CDR3 DNA sequence: TGTGCCAGCAGTTTATACGGGACAGAAAATGAGCAGTTCTTC. It is translated as CASSLYGTENEQFF.

The chain joins TRBV21-1 to TRBJ1-2; TRBD1, as called in the table, went unchecked against the DNA. TRBV21-1 is a listed pseudogene. The CDR3 runs to 13 residues. Here the CDR3 reads CASSRDRLCGYTF. In nucleotides, the CDR3 is TGTGCCAGCAGCAGAGACAGACTCTGTGGCTACACCTTC.

The rearrangement links TRBV9 to TRBJ2-7, with D uncertain. Trimming shortened V by 4 bases and J by 0 bases, and 8 bases separated the two germline ends. The CDR3 length is 13 residues. The germline V gene has CDR1 SGDLS and CDR2 YYNGEE. The CDR3, as DNA: TGTGCCAGCAGCCCGTCGAGCTCCTACGAGCAGTACTTC. Protein: CASSPSSSYEQYF.